The 5 T cell receptor beta chains below come from one sample, sequenced in a study of shared clonotypes between healthy human individuals. Using immunoSEQ multiplex PCR, the repertoire was profiled, and TCRdb retains in-frame clones only, with some absent. Altogether more than 1,200,000 clones are present, about 98.5% being singletons, with the ten largest covering under 0.45%. Input material: naive CD4+ T cells sorted from blood. Noted subset: CD45RA+ positively selected. The receptors were sampled from a man younger than 40 in good health.

This clone was picked up one time. The junction shows a germline mismatch at one end, possibly a read error. This chain connects TRBV29-1 to TRBJ2-3, with 13 bases that match TRBD2. Looked up from germline, CDR1 is SQVTM and CDR2 is ANQGSEA. The CDR3 consists of 18 residues. CDR3 sequence: CSAEIGTSGVSSTDTQYF. Written as DNA, the CDR3 is TGCAGCGCTGAAATAGGGACTAGCGGGGTTTCTAGCACAGATACGCAGTATTTT.

This chain connects TRBV29-1 to TRBJ2-7; 12 nucleotides match TRBD1. Germline V lookup: CDR1 SQVTM, CDR2 ANQGSEA. The CDR3 is 15 amino acids. J was trimmed by 3 bases and V by 0 bases; bases with no gene match: 3. CDR3 bases: TGCAGCGTTGAAGATCGGGACAGGGGGCTCTACGAGCAGTACTTC. It translates to CSVEDRDRGLYEQYF.

This chain uses TRBV18 with TRBJ2-3, with D unresolved. Germline CDR1 KGHSH, CDR2 LQKENI. V was trimmed by 0 bases and J by 5 bases, leaving 12 bases between them. The CDR3 is made up of 15 amino acids. The CDR3 protein is CASSPPGMIVDTQYF. The CDR3 DNA reads TGTGCCAGCTCACCACCAGGGATGATTGTAGATACGCAGTATTTT.

Details on this clone: The sample has other DNA sequences that encode this CDR3 too. The chain has TRBV7-9 and TRBJ2-7, with D unresolved. Trimming cost V 1 base and J 4 bases, with 11 bases left between them. The V gene's germline CDR1 is SEHNR and CDR2 FQNEAQ (reference sequence). The CDR3 spans 14 residues. This chain's CDR3 is CASSLVGSGYEQYF. CDR3 nucleotide sequence: TGTGCCAGCAGCTTAGTTGGATCCGGATACGAGCAGTACTTC.

This chain links TRBV5-1 with TRBJ2-1, with a tentative D call TRBD2 (5 bases). Per the germline V gene, CDR1 is SGHRS and CDR2 is YFSETQ. The CDR3 contains 16 residues. Trimming shortened V by 0 bases and J by 0 bases, and 10 bases separated the two germline ends. Here the CDR3 DNA reads TGCGCCAGCAGCTTGGTGCCGGGGATCTCCTACAATGAGCAGTTCTTC. Amino acids: CASSLVPGISYNEQFF. Full variable domain (rest looked up from reference TRBV5-1 and TRBJ2-1): KAGVTQTPRYLIKTRGQQVTLSCSPISGHRSVSWYQQTPGQGLQFLFEYFSETQRNKGNFPGRFSGRQFSNSRSEMNVSTLELGDSALYLCASSLVPGISYNEQFFGPGTRLTVL.